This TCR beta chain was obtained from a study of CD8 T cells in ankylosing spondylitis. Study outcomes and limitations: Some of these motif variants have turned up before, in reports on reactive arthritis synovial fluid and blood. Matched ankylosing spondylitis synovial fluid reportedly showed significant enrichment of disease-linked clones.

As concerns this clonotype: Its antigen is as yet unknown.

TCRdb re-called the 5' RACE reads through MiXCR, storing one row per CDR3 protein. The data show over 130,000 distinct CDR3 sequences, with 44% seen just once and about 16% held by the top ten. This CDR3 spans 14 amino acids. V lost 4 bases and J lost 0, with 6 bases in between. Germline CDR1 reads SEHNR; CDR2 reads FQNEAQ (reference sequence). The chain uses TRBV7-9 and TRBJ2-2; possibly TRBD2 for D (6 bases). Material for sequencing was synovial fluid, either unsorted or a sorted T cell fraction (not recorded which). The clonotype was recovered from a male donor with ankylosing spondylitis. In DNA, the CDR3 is TGTGCCAGCAGCTGGGGGGCGAACACCGGGGAGCTGTTTTTT. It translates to CASSWGANTGELFF.